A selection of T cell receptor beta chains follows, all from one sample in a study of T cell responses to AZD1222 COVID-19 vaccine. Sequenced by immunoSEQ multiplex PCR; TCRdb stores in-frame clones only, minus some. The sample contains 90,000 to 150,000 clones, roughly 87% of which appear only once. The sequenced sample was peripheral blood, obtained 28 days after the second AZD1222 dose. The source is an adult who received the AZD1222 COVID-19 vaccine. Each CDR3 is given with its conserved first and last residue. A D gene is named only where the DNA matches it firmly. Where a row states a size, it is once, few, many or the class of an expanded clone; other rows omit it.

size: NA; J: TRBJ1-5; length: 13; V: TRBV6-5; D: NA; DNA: TGTGCCAGCATCACAGGGAGTAATCAGCCCCAGCATTTT; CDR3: CASITGSNQPQHF
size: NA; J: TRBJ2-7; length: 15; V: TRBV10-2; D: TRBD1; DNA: TGCGCCAGCAACATTAGGACAGGCCCTTCCTACGAGCAGTACTTC; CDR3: CASNIRTGPSYEQYF
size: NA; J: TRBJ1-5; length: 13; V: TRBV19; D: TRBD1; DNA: TGTGCCAGTAGCGGGACAGGGTATCAGCCCCAGCATTTT; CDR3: CASSGTGYQPQHF
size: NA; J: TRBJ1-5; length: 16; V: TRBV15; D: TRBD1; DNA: TGTGCCACCAGCAAAGCGGGACAGGGGTCCAATCAGCCCCAGCATTTT; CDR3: CATSKAGQGSNQPQHF
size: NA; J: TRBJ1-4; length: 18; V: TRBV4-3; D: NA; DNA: TGCGCCAGCAGCCCAGAGGATACAGGGCGGTTTTCTACTGAAAAACTGTTTTTT; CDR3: CASSPEDTGRFSTEKLFF
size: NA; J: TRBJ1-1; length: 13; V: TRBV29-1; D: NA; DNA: TGCAGCGTGTCTTTGGGAAAAGGCACTGAAGCTTTCTTT; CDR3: CSVSLGKGTEAFF
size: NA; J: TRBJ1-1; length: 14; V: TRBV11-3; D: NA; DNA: TGTGCCAGCAGCTCAGGGGTCGGGAACACTGAAGCTTTCTTT; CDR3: CASSSGVGNTEAFF
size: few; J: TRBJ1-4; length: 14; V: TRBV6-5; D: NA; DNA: TGTGCCAGCTCAACCGGGGGAACTAATGAAAAACTGTTTTTT; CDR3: CASSTGGTNEKLFF
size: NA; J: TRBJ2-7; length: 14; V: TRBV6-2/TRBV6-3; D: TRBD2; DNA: TGTGCCAGCAGTTGGGGGGGTAACTGGGGCGAGCAGTACTTC; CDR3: CASSWGGNWGEQYF
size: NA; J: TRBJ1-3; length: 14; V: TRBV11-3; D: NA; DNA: TGTGCCAGCAGCTCGACAGTCTCTGGAAACACCATATATTTT; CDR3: CASSSTVSGNTIYF
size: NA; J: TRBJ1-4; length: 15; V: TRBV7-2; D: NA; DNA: TGTGCCAGCAGCTCGCACGGGATGGTGGGAGAAAAACTGTTTTTT; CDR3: CASSSHGMVGEKLFF
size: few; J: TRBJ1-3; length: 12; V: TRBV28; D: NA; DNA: TGTGCCAGCAAATGGGGCGGAAACACCATATATTTT; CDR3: CASKWGGNTIYF
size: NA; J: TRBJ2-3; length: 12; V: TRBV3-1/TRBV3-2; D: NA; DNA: TGTGCCAGCAGCCATGGGTCCCTAACGCAGTATTTT; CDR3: CASSHGSLTQYF
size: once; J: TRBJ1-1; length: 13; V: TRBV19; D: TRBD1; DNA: TGTGCCTGTAGTACAACAGGGGACACTGAAGCTTTCTTT; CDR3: CACSTTGDTEAFF
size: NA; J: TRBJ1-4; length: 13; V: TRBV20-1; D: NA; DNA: TGCAGTGCTAGTCTGGGGGGTAACGAAAAACTGTTTTTT; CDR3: CSASLGGNEKLFF
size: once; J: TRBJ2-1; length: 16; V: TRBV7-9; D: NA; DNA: TGTGCCAGCTGGTCCACCGGGCGGGTCTCCTACAATGAGCAGTTCTTC; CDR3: CASWSTGRVSYNEQFF
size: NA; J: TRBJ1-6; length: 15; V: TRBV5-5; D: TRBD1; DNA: TGTGCCAGCAGCTCGGACAGGGGACATAATTCACCCCTCCACTTT; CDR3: CASSSDRGHNSPLHF
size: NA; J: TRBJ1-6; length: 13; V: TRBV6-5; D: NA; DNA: TGTGCCAGCAGGAGAATGAATAATTCACCCCTCCACTTT; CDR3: CASRRMNNSPLHF
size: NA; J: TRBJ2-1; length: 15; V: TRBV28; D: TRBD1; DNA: TGTGCCAGCTCCTCTCCCGGGACAGGAAACAATGAGCAGTTCTTC; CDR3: CASSSPGTGNNEQFF
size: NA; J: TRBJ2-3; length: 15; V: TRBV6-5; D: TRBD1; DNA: TGTGCCAGCAGGATGACAGGGATCGACACAGATACGCAGTATTTT; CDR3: CASRMTGIDTDTQYF
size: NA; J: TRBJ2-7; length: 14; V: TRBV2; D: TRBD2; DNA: TGTGCCAGCAGTGAATTAGCGGGGGGATTCGAGCAGTACTTC; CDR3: CASSELAGGFEQYF
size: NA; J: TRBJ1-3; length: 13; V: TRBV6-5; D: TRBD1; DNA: TGTGCCAGCAGGACGACAGGGAGAAACACCATATATTTT; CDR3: CASRTTGRNTIYF
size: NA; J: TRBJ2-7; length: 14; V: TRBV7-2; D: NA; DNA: TGTGCCAGCAGCCGCCAGGTGGGGGTGTACGAGCAGTACTTC; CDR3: CASSRQVGVYEQYF
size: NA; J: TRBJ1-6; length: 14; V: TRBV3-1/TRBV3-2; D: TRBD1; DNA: TGTGCCAGCAGCTCGACAGGGGTTAATTCACCCCTCCACTTT; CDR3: CASSSTGVNSPLHF
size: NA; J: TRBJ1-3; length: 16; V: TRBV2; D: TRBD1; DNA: TGTGCCAGCAGCAAACAGACAGGGAGCTCTGGAAACACCATATATTTT; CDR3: CASSKQTGSSGNTIYF
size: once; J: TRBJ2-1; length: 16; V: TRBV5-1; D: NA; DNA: TGCGCCAGCAGTGAGGGGGATAGAGGCTCCTACAATGAGCAGTTCTTC; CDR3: CASSEGDRGSYNEQFF
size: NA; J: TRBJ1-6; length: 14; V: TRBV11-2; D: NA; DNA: TGTGCCAGCAGCCCTACAGGGTCCAATTCACCCCTCCACTTT; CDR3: CASSPTGSNSPLHF
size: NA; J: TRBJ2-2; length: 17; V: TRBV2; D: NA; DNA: TGTGCCAGCGGCACAGCCAGGCTGGGCGGTAACACCGGGGAGCTGTTTTTT; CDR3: CASGTARLGGNTGELFF
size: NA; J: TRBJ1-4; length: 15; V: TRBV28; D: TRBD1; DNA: TGTGCCAGCAGTTCGCCAACAGGGGGTAGTGAAAAACTGTTTTTT; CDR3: CASSSPTGGSEKLFF
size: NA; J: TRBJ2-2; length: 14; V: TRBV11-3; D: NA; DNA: TGTGCCAGCAGCCCCGGCGGTGAGACCGGGGAGCTGTTTTTT; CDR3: CASSPGGETGELFF
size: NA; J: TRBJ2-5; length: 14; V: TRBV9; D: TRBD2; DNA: TGTGCCAGCAGCGCGGGAGGGGTCCAAGAGACCCAGTACTTC; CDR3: CASSAGGVQETQYF
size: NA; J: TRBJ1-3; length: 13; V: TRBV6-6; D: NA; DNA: TGTGCCAGCAGTCGACAGGTCCAAAACACCATATATTTT; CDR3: CASSRQVQNTIYF
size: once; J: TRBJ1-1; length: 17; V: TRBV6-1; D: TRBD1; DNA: TGTGCCAGCAGTGACCCAAGGGGGCCGACCATGAACACTGAAGCTTTCTTT; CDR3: CASSDPRGPTMNTEAFF
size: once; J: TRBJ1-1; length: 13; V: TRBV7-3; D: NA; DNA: TGTGCCAGCAGCTTCAATTTGAACACTGAAGCTTTCTTT; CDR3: CASSFNLNTEAFF
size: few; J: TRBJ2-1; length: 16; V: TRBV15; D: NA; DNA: TGTGCCACCAGCAGAGGGGCGGGGCCCTCCTACAATGAGCAGTTCTTC; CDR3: CATSRGAGPSYNEQFF
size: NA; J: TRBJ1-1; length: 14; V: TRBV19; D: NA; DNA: TGTGCCAGTAGGCCTCTGGACAGAAACACTGAAGCTTTCTTT; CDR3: CASRPLDRNTEAFF
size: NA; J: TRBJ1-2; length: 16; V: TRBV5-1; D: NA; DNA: TGCGCCAGCAGCTTGGGCGGGGACATCTTTGGCTATGGCTACACCTTC; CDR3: CASSLGGDIFGYGYTF
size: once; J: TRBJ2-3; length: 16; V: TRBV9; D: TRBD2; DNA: TGTGCCAGCAGCCCGCAGACTAGCGGGGGGTTAGATACGCAGTATTTT; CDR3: CASSPQTSGGLDTQYF
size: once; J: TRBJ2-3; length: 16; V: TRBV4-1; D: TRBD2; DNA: TGCGCCAGCAGCCTCCGGACTAGCGGGGGGGGAAATACGCAGTATTTT; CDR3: CASSLRTSGGGNTQYF
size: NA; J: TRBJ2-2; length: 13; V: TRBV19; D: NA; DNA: TGTGCCAGTAGTATATCCGGGCCCGGGGAGCTGTTTTTT; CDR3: CASSISGPGELFF
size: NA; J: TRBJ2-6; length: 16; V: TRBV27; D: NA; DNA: TGTGCCAGCAGTTTGGGCGGGTATCCTGGGGCCAACGTCCTGACTTTC; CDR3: CASSLGGYPGANVLTF
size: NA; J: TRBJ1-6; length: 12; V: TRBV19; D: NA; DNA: TGTGCCAGTATGGCCTATAATTCACCCCTCCACTTT; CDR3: CASMAYNSPLHF
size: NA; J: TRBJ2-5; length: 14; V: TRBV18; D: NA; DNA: TGTGCCAGCTCACCTGGTACACCACAAGAGACCCAGTACTTC; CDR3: CASSPGTPQETQYF
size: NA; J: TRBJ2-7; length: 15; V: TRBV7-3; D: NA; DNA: TGTGCCAGCAGCCCAAGTGGAGGGGGGAATTACGAGCAGTACTTC; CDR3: CASSPSGGGNYEQYF
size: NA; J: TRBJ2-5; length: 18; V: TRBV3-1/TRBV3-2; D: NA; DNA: TGTGCCAGCAGCCAAGATAGGTGGCAAGCGGGGACAGCAAAGACCCAGTACTTC; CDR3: CASSQDRWQAGTAKTQYF
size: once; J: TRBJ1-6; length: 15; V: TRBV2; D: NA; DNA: TGTGCCAGCAGTGAGGCTACGAGGGGGTCGTCACCCCTCCACTTT; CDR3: CASSEATRGSSPLHF
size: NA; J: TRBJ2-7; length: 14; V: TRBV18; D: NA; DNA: TGTGCCAGCTCACCAACGACATTCCCTTACGAGCAGTACTTC; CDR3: CASSPTTFPYEQYF
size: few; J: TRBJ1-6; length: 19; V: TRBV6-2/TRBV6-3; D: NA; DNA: TGTGCCAGCAGTTACCTGTTGGTGGGACTTAACTCCTATAATTCACCCCTCCACTTT; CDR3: CASSYLLVGLNSYNSPLHF